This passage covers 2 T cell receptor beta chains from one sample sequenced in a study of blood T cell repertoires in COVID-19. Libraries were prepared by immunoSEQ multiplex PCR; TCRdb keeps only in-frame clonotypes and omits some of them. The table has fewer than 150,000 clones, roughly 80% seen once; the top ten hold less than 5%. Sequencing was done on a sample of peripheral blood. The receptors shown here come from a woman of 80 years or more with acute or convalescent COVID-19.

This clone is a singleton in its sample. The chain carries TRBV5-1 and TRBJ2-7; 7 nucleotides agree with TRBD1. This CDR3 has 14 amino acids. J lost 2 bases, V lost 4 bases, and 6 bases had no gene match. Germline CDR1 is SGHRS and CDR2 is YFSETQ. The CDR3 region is CASSVGDRPYEQYF. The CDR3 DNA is TGCGCCAGCAGCGTAGGGGACAGACCCTACGAGCAGTACTTC.

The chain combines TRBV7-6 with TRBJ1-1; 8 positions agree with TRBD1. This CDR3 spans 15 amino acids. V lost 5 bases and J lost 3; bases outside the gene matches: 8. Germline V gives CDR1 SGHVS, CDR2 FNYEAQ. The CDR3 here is CASSPGQGRYTEAFF. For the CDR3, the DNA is TGTGCCAGCAGCCCCGGACAGGGAAGGTACACTGAAGCTTTCTTT.